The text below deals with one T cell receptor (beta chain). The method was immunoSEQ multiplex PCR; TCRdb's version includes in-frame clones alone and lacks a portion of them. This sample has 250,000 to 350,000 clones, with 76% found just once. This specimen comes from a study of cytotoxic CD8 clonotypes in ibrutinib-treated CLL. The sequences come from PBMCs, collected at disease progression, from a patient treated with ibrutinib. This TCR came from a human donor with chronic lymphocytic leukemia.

This CDR3 is CASSRSGTDNYGYTF. The CDR3 DNA follows: TGTGCCAGCAGCCGCTCCGGGACAGATAACTATGGCTACACCTTC. The rearrangement links TRBV7-3 to TRBJ1-2; 7 nucleotides match TRBD1. The CDR3 sequence is 15 residues long. Germline V lookup: CDR1 SGHTA, CDR2 FQGTGA. V shed 5 bases, J shed 1 base, and the junction held 7 bases outside the gene matches.